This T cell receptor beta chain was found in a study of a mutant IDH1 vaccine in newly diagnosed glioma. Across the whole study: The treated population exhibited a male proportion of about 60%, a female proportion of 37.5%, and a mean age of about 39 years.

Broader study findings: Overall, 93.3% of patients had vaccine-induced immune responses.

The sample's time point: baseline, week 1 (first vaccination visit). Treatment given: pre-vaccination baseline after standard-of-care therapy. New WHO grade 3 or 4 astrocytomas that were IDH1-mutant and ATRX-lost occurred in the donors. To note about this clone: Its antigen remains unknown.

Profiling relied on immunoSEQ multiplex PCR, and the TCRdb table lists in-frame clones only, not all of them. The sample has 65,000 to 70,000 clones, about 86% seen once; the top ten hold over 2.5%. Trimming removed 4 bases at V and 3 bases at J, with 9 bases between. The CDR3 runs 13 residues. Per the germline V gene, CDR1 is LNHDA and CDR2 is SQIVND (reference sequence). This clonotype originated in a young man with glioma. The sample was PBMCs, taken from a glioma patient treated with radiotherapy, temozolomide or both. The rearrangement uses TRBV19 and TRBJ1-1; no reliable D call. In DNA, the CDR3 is TGTGCCAGTAGTAAGCTGTGGGACACTGAAGCTTTCTTT. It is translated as CASSKLWDTEAFF.